This T cell receptor (beta chain) comes out of a study of blood T cells in healthy people across ages. This clonotype appeared a few times. Trimming pared 6 bases from V and 0 bases from J, leaving 11 bases between. The germline gives CDR1 SNHLY, CDR2 FYNNEI. The CDR3 covers 14 residues. The use of a sample-barcoded 5' primer and a J-beta primer mix characterized a second PCR of about 6 to 12 cycles. TCRdb reprocessed the 5' RACE reads with MiXCR, giving one entry per CDR3 protein. The sample shows 500,000 to 650,000 distinct CDR3 sequences, about 29% of them seen only once. The sample was also reused in another study, on T cells of mothers and their children. That study reports: Mothers gave over 10 million TCR beta CDR3 reads each, and children around 3 million each.

The rearrangement uses TRBV2 and TRBJ1-2; D gene uncertain. The sample was blood. The clonotype originates from a boy younger than 10 in good health. This chain's CDR3 is CASSVNRANYGYTF. CDR3 bases: TGTGCCAGCAGCGTAAATAGGGCTAACTATGGCTACACCTTC.